This TCR beta chain was identified during a study of T-cell reconstitution after alpha-beta-depleted transplantation in children. Study outcomes and limitations: At around two months after transplant, the alpha-beta T cells were reportedly derived from several hundred expanded clones that came from non-depleted graft cells. Hyperexpanded clones declined; after one year, newly produced T cells mostly supplied diversity. High day-60 TCRbeta diversity in some patients came from surviving recipient T cells and thymic progenitors.

Trimming removed 0 bases at V and 8 bases at J, with 7 bases between. CDR3 size: 12 residues. Germline lookup yields CDR1 LGHNA and CDR2 YNFKEQ. Molecular barcoding with unique molecular identifiers was used for the TCRbeta library. TCRdb reanalysed the PCR reads using MiXCR and keeps one entry per CDR3 protein. Of hundreds of thousands of distinct CDR3 sequences in the sample, about 8.2% were seen once. This clonotype was recorded many times. Its antigen is currently unknown. This sequence joins TRBV4-2 and TRBJ1-2, with unresolved D. This specimen was PBMCs, mostly from graft donor cells, taken 360 days after TCRalphabeta/CD19-depleted stem cell transplant. The clonotype was recovered from a male patient aged 2 to 9 who had a stem cell transplant for acute myeloid leukemia, so the T cells may come from the graft donor. This CDR3 reads CASSQELGGYTF. In DNA form, the CDR3 reads TGTGCCAGCAGCCAAGAACTGGGAGGCTACACCTTC.